This TCR beta chain originates from a study of liver allograft versus peripheral blood T cells (TCRdb year 2020). For the wider study: The study compared the T cell receptor repertoires present in transplanted livers with the repertoires present in the peripheral blood of liver transplant recipients.

General conclusions and limits of the study: T cell receptor repertoires inside liver allografts were reported to differ from those detected in peripheral blood.

The instrument given in TCRdb is Illumina MiSeq. In TCRdb, the public reads were trimmed at Q25 with fastp and aligned with MiXCR, with productive beta chains retained. Rows with a matching CDR3 protein are joined into one entry that keeps the most common DNA and genes. The sample table lists about 7,900 distinct CDR3 sequences, about a fifth of them with a count of one. Together, the top ten hold about 25% of the sample. In regard to this clonotype: No antigen is known for it. Base qualities were left out, and no much larger clone turns up one base away.

The CDR3 runs 16 amino acids, cysteine and phenylalanine included. Left in the record is the CDR3 DNA by itself, 48 bases read in frame from the first base. V is reduced by 3 bases and J by 1 base, leaving a spacing of 13 bases between them. This clonotype originated in a human patient who had a liver transplant. Post transplant, some T cells may arise from the graft donor. The chain employs TRBV12-3 or TRBV12-4 and TRBJ1-3, and TRBD1 may be the D gene, going by 6 matching bases. The DNA is as follows: TGTGCCAGCAGTTTTGGGGGGCGCGGGTCTGGAAACACCATATATTTT. Translated, it reads CASSFGGRGSGNTIYF.